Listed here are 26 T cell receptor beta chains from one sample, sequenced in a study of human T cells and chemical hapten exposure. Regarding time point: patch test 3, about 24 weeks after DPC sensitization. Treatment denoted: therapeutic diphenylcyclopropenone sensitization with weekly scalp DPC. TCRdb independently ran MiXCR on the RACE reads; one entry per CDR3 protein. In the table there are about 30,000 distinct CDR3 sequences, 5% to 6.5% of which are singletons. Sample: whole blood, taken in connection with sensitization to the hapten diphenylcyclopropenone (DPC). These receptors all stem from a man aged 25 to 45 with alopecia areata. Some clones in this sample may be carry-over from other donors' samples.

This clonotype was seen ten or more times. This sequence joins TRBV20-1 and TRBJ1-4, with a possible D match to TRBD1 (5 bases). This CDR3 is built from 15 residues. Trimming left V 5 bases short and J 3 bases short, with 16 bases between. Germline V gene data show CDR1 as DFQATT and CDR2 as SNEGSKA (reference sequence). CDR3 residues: CSAPQGSLANEKLFF. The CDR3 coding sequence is TGCAGTGCTCCCCAGGGTTCCCTCGCTAATGAAAAACTGTTTTTT.

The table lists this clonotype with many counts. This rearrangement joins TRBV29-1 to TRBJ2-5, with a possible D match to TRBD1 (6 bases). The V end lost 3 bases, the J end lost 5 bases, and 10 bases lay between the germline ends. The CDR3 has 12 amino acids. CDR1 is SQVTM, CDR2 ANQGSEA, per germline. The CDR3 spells CSVEGAGETQYF. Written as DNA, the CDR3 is TGCAGCGTTGAGGGGGCTGGGGAGACCCAGTACTTC.

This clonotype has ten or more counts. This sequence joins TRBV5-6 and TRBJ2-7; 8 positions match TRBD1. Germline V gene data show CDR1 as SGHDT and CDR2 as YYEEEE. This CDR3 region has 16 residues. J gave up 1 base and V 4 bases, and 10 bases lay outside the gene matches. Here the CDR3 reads CASSLRQGQMSYEQYF. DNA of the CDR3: TGTGCCAGCAGCCTACGACAGGGGCAGATGTCCTACGAGCAGTACTTC.

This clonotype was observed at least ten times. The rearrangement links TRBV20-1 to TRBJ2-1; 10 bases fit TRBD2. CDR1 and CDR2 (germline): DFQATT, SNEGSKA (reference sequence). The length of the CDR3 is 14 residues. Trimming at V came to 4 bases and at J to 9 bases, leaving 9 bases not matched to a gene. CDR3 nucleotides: TGCAGTGCTACCTCAGCGGGAGGGTTTGTTGAGCAGTTCTTC. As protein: CSATSAGGFVEQFF.

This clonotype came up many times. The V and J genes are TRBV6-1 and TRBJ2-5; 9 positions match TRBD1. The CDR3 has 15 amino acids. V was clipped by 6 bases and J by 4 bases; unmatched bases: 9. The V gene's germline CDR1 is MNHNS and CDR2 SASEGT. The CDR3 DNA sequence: TGTGCCAGCAGGCCTCCGGGACAGGGTGGAGAGACCCAGTACTTC. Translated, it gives CASRPPGQGGETQYF.

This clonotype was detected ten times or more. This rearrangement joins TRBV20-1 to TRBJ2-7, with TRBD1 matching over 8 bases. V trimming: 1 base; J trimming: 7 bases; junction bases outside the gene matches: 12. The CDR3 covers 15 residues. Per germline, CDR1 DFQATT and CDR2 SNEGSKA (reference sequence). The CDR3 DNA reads TGCAGTGCTAGAGTCCCCGAGGACAGGGCTGGAGAGCAGTACTTC. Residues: CSARVPEDRAGEQYF.

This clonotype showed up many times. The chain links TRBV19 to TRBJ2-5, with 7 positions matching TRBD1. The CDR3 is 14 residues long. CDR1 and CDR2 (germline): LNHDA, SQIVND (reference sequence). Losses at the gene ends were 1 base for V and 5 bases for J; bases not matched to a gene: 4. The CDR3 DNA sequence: TGTGCCAGTAGTATAGCGCAGGGGGTGGAGACCCAGTACTTC. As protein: CASSIAQGVETQYF.

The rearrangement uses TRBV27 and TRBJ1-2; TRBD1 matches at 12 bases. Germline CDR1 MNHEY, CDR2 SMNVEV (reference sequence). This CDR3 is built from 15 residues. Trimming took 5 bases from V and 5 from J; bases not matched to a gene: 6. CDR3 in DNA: TGTGCCAGCAGTGGGGGGACAGGGGGCAGATATGGCTACACCTTC. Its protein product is CASSGGTGGRYGYTF.

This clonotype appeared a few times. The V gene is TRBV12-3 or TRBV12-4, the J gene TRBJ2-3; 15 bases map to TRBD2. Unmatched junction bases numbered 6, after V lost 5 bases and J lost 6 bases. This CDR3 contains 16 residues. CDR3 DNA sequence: TGTGCCAGCAGTCTTGGACTAGCGGGAGGGTGGGATACGCAGTATTTT. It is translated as CASSLGLAGGWDTQYF.

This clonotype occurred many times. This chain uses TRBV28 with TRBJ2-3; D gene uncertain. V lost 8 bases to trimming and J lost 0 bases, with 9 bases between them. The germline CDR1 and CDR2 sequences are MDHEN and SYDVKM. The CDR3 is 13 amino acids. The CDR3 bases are TGTGCCAGCCTTCACTCGAGCACAGATACGCAGTATTTT. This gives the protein CASLHSSTDTQYF.

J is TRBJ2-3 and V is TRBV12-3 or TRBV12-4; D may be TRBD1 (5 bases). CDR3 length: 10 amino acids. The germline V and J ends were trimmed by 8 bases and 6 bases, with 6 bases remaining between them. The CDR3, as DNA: TGTGCCAGCGGACACGATACGCAGTATTTT. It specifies CASGHDTQYF.

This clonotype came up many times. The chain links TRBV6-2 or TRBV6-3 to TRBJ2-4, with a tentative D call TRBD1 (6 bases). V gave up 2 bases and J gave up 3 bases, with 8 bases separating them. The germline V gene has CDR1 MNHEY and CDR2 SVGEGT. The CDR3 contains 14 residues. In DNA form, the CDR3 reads TGTGCCAGCAGTTACGAGGGGGTCAAAAACATTCAGTACTTC. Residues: CASSYEGVKNIQYF.

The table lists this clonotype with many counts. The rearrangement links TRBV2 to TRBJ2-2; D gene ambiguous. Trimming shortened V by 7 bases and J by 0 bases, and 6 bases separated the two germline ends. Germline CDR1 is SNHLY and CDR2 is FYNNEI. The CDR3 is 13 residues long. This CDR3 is CASMNTNTGELFF. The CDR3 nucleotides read TGTGCCAGCATGAACACGAACACCGGGGAGCTGTTTTTT.

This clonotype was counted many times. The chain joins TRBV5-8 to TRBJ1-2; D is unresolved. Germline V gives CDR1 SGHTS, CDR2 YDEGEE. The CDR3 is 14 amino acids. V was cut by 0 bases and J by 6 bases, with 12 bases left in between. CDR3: CASSLDTVSDGYTF. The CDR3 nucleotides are TGTGCCAGCAGCTTGGATACCGTGAGTGATGGCTACACCTTC. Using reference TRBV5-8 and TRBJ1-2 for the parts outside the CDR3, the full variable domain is EAGVTQSPTHLIKTRGQQATLRCSPISGHTSVYWYQQALGLGLQFLLWYDEGEERNRGNFPPRFSGRQFPNYSSELNVNALELEDSALYLCASSLDTVSDGYTFGSGTRLTVV.

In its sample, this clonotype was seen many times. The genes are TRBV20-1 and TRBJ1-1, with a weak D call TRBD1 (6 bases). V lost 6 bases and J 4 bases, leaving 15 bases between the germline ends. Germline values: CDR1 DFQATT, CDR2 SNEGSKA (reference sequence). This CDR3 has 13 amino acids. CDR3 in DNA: TGCAGTGCCCAACCGGGGGGGGCCACTGAAGCTTTCTTT. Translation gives CSAQPGGATEAFF.

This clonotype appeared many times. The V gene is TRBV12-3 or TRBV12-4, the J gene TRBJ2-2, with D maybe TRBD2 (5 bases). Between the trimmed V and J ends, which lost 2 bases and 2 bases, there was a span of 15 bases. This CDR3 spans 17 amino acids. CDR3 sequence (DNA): TGTGCCAGCAGTTTATCCCCTCCGGGGAGAAACACCGGGGAGCTGTTTTTT. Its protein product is CASSLSPPGRNTGELFF.

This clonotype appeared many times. CDR3 in DNA: TGCAGTGCTAGAGGAGGGAGTAGCACAGATACGCAGTATTTT. It encodes CSARGGSSTDTQYF. This chain joins TRBV20-1 and TRBJ2-3; possible D gene TRBD2, 5 bases. Trimming shortened V by 1 base and J by 0 bases, and 8 bases separated the two germline ends. The CDR3 has 14 amino acids. The V gene's germline CDR1 is DFQATT and CDR2 SNEGSKA (reference sequence).

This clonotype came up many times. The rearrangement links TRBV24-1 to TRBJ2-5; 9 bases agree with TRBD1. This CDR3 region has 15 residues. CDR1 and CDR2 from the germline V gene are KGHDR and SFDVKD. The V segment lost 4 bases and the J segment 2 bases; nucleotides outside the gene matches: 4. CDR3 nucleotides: TGTGCCACCAGTGAGATCGGGACAGGGCAAGAGACCCAGTACTTC. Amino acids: CATSEIGTGQETQYF.

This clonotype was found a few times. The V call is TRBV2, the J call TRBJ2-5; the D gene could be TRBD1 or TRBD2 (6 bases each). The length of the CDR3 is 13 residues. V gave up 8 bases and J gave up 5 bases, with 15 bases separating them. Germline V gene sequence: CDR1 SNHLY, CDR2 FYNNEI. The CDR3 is CASPEGEGETQYF. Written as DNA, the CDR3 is TGTGCCAGCCCGGAGGGGGAAGGCGAGACCCAGTACTTC.

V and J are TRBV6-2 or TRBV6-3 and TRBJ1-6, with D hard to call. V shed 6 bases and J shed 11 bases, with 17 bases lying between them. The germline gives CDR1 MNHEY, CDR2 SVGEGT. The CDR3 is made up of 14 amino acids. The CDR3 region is CASRPGLSRPPLHF. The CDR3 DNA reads TGTGCCAGCAGACCCGGACTGAGTAGGCCACCCCTCCACTTT.

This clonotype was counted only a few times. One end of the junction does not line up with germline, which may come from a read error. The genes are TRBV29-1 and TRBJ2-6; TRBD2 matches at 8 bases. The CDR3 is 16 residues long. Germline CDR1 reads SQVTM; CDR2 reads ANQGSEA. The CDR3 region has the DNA TGCAGCGTTTCGGGAGGGGGGAGATCTGGGACCAACGTCCTGACTTTC. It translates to CSVSGGGRSGTNVLTF.

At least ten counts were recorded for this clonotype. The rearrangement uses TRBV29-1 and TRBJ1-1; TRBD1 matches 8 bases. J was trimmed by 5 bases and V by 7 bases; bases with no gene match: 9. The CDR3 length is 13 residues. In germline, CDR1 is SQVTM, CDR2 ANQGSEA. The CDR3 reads CSAGRGPETEAFF. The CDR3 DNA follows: TGCAGCGCTGGCAGGGGGCCGGAGACTGAAGCTTTCTTT.

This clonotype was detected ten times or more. CDR3 sequence (DNA): TGTGCCTGGAGTGTCGGCGGGGCCATCTCCTACGAGCAGTACTTC. This translates into CAWSVGGAISYEQYF. The rearrangement uses TRBV30 and TRBJ2-7; D is perhaps TRBD2 (6 bases). In germline, CDR1 is GTSNPN, CDR2 SVGIG (reference sequence). This CDR3 spans 15 amino acids. Trimming cost V 0 bases and J 0 bases, with 12 bases left between them.

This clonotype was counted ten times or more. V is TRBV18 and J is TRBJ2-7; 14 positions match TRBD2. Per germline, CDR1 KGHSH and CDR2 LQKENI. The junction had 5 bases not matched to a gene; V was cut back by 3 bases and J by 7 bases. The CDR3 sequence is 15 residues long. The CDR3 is CASSPTSGRDREQYF. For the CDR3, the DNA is TGTGCCAGCTCACCGACTAGCGGGAGGGATAGGGAGCAGTACTTC.

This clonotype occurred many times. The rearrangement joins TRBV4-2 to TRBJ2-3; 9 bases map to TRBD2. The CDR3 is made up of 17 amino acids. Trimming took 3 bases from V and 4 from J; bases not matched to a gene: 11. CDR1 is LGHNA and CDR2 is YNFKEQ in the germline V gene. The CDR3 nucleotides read TGTGCCAGCAGCCATGAAGGGGCGGGGGGGGCCGCAGATACGCAGTATTTT. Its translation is CASSHEGAGGAADTQYF.

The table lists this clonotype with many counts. CDR3 sequence reads: CACSRGLYEKLFF. In DNA, the CDR3 is TGTGCCTGCTCCAGGGGGTTATATGAAAAACTGTTTTTT. This sequence joins TRBV30 and TRBJ1-4, with 7 bases fitting TRBD1. Germline trimming cut 6 bases from V and 6 bases from J; bases unmatched to any gene: 7. The CDR3 contains 13 residues. Germline V gene lookup returns CDR1 GTSNPN and CDR2 SVGIG (reference sequence).